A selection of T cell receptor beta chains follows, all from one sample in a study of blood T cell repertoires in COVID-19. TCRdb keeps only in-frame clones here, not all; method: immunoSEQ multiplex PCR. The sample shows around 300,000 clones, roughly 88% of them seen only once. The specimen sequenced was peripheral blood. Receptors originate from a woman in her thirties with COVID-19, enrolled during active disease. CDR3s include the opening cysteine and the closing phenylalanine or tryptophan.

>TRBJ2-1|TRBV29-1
CSVGRSGSSYNEQFF
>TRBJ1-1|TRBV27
CASSNQGGTEAFF
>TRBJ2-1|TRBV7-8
CASSLSGILNEQFF
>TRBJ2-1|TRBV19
CASTAGVYNEQFF
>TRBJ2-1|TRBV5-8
CASSLGGRPYNEQFF
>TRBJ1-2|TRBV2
CASSGPYGYTF
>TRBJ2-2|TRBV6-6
CASSTRTLTGELFF
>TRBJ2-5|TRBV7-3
CASSFGSGTQETQYF
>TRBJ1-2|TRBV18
CASSRDRESGYTF
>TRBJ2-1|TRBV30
CAWSVLLDSKPYNEQFF
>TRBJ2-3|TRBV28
CASSRQGALTDTQYF
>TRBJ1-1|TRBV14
CASTRNGNTEAFF
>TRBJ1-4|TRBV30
CAWSAYSTNEKLFF
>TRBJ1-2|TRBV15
CATSRGASGYTF
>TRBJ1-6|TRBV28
CASSLRDRDNSPLHF
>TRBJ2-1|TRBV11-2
CASSTIAGSYNEQFF
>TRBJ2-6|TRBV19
CASRDRDRGSYANVLTF
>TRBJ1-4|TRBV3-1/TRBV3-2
CASSPWTATKLFF
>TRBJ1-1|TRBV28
CASSLWFRVNTEAFF
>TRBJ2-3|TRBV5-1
CASSVISGTLTDTQYF
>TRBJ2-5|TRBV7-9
CASSPWGLREEGETQYF
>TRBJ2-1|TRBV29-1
CSVEEAGGKNEQFF
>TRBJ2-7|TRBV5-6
CASSSGRLTQEQYF
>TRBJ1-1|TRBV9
CASSVATNTEAFF
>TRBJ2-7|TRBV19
CASSGRDKSYEQYF
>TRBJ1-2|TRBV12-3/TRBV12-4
CASSLVREGGYTF
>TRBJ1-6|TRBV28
CASNTQGASSPLHF
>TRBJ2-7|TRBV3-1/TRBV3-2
CASSQQGTGPREQYF
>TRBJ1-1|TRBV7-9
CASSLSGETEAFF
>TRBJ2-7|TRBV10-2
CASTSPSYEQYF
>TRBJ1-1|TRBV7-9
CASSPQSGARAEAFF
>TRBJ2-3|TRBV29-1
CSGTNRGSTDTQYF
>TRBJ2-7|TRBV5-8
CAHTSGREISSYEQYF
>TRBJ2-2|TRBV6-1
CASSDRAGVNTGELFF
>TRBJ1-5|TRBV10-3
CAISESGGEGQPQHF
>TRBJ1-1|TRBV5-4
CASSLDIARENTEAFF
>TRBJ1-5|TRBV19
CASSGTANQPQHF
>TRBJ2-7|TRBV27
CASSFRDRGREQYF
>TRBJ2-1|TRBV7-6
CASSPTPSSYNEQFF
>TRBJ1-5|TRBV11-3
CASRHGQLGGFYSNQPQHF
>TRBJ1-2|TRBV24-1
CATSGTGLEGYTF
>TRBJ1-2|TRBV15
CATSRDYPVGYTF
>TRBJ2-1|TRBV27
CASSLPGTSAYNEQFF
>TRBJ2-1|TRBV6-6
CASNYQRELVYEQFF
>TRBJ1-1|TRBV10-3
CAIRQQGTEAFF
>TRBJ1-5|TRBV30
CAWSRTGKSNQPQHF
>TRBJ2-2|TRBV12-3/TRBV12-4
CASSFRGTGELFF
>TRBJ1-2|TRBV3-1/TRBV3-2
CASSQDRTSYGYTF
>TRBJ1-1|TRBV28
CASSLRQEGPMNTEAFF
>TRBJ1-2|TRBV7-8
CASSLVLSRTGTLPGYTF
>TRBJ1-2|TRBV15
CATSRGEGTYGYTF
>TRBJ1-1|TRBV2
CASSEAARGPQEAFF
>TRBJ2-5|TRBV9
CASTWGLTDQETQYF
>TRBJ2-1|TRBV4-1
CASSQDSRNEQFF